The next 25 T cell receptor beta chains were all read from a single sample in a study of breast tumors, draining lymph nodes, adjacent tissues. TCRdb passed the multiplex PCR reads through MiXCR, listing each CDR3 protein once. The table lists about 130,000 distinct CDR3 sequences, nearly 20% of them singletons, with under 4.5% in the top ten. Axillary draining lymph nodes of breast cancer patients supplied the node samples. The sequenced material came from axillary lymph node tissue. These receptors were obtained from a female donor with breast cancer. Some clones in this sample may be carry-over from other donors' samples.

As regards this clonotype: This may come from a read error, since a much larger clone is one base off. The CDR3 DNA follows: TGCGCCAGCAGAACGGGACTAGCGGGTGCGGATGCGCAGTATTTT. Its protein is CASRTGLAGADAQYF. The rearrangement links TRBV5-1 to TRBJ2-3; 12 bases match TRBD2. The CDR3 extends over 15 amino acids. Unmatched junction bases numbered 11, after V lost 5 bases and J lost 10 bases. Per the germline V gene, CDR1 is SGHRS and CDR2 is YFSETQ.

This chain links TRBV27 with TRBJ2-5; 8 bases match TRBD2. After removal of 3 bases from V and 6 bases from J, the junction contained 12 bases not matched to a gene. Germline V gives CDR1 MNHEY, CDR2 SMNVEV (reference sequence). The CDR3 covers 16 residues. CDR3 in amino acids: CASSFFSRGGQKTQYF. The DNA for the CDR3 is TGTGCCAGCAGTTTTTTTTCCCGGGGGGGCCAGAAGACCCAGTACTTC.

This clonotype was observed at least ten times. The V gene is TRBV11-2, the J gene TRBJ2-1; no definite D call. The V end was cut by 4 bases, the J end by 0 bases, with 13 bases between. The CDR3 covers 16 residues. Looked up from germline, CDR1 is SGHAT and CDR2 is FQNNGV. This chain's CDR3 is CASSSYDSRSYNEQFF. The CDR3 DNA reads TGTGCCAGCAGCTCCTACGACTCGCGCTCCTACAATGAGCAGTTCTTC.

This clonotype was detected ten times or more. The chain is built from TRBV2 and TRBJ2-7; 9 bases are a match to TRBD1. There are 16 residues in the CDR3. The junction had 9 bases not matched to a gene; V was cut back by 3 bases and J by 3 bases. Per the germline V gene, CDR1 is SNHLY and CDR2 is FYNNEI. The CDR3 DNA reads TGTGCCAGCAGTGACAAGACAGGGGGGGGTCACTACGAGCAGTACTTC. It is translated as CASSDKTGGGHYEQYF. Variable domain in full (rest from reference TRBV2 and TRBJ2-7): EPEVTQTPSHQVTQMGQEVILRCVPISNHLYFYWYRQILGQKVEFLVSFYNNEISEKSEIFDDQFSVERPDGSNFTLKIRSTKLEDSAMYFCASSDKTGGGHYEQYFGPGTRLTVT.

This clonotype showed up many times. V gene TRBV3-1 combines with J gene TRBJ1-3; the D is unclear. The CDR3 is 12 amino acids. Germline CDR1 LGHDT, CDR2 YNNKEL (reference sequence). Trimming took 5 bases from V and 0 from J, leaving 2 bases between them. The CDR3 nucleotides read TGTGCCAGCAGCGGCTCTGGAAACACCATATATTTT. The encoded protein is CASSGSGNTIYF.

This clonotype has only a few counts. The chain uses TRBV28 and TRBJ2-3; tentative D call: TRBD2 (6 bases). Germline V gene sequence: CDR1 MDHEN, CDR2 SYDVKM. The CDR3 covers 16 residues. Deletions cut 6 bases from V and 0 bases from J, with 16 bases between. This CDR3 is CASSHAGGYSTDTQYF. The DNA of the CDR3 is TGTGCCAGCAGCCACGCCGGGGGATATAGCACAGATACGCAGTATTTT. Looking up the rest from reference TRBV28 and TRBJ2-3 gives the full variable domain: DVKVTQSSRYLVKRTGEKVFLECVQDMDHENMFWYRQDPGLGLRLIYFSYDVKMKEKGDIPEGYSVSREKKERFSLILESASTNQTSMYLCASSHAGGYSTDTQYFGPGTRLTVL.

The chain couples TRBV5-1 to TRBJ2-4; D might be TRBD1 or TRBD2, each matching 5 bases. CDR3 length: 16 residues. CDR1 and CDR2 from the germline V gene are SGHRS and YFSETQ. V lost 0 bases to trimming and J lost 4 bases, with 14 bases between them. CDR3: CASSLAGTSNKNIQYF. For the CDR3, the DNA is TGCGCCAGCAGCTTGGCCGGGACCTCAAATAAAAACATTCAGTACTTC. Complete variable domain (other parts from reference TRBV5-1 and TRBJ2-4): KAGVTQTPRYLIKTRGQQVTLSCSPISGHRSVSWYQQTPGQGLQFLFEYFSETQRNKGNFPGRFSGRQFSNSRSEMNVSTLELGDSALYLCASSLAGTSNKNIQYFGAGTRLSVL.

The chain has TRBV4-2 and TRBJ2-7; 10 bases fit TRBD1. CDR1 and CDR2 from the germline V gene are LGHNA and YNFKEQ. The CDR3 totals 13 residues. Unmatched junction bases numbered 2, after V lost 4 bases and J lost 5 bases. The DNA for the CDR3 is TGTGCCAGCAGCCGACAGGGGGCGGACGAGCAGTACTTC. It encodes CASSRQGADEQYF.

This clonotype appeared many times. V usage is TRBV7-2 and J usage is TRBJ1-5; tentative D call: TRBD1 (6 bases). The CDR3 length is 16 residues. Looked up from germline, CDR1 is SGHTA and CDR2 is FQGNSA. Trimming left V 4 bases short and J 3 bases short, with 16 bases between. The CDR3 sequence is CASSYSARTVNQPQHF. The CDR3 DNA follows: TGTGCCAGCAGCTATTCCGCCCGGACAGTCAATCAGCCCCAGCATTTT.

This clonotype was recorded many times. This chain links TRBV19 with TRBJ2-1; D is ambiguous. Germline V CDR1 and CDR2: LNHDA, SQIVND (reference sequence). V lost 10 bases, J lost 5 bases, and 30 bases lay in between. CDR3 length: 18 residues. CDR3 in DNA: TGTGCCACCAAACGATCCGCAGGCGCCCCACCAGAGCACAATGAGCAGTTCTTC. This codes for CATKRSAGAPPEHNEQFF.

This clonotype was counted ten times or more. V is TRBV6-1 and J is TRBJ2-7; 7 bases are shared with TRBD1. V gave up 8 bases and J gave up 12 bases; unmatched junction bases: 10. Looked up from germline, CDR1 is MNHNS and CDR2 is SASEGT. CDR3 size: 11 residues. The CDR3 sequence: CASRGQPIWYF. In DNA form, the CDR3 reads TGTGCCAGCCGGGGACAGCCGATCTGGTACTTC.

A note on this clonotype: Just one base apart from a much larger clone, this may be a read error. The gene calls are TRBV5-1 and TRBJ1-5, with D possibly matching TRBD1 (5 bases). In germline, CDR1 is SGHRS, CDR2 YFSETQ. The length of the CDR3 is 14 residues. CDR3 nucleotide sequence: TGCGCCAGCAGCCTAGACGGACACAATCAGCCCCAGCGTTTT. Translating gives CASSLDGHNQPQRF.

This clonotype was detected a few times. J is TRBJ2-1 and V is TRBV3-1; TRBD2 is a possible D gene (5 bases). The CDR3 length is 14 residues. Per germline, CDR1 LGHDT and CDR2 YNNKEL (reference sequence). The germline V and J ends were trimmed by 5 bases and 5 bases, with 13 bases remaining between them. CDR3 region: CASSGYGINNEQFF. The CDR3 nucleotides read TGTGCCAGCAGCGGATACGGGATCAACAATGAGCAGTTCTTC.

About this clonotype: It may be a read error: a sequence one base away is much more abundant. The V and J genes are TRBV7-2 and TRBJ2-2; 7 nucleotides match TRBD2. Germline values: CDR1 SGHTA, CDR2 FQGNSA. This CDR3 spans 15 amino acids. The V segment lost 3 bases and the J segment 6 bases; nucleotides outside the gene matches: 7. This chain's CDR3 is CASSFSGGSSGELFF. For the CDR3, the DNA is TGTGCCAGCAGCTTCAGTGGCGGGAGCTCCGGGGAGCTGTTTTTT.

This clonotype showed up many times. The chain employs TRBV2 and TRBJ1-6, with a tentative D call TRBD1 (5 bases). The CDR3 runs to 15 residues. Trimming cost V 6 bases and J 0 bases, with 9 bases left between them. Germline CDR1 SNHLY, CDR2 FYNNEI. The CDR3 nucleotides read TGTGCCAGCAGAAGACAGAGCTCCTATAATTCACCCCTCCACTTT. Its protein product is CASRRQSSYNSPLHF.

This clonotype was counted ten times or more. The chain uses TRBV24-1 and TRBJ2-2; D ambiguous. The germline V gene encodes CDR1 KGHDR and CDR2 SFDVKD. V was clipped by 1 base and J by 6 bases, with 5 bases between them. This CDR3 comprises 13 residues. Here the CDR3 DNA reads TGTGCCACCAGTGATTTCGGAGCCGGGGAGCTGTTTTTT. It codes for CATSDFGAGELFF.

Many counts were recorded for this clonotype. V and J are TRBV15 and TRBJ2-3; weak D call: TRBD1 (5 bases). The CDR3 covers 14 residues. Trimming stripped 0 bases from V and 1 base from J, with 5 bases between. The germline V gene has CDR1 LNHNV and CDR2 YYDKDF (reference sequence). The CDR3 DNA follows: TGTGCCACCAGCAGAGACAGGGGCACAGATACGCAGTATTTT. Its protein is CATSRDRGTDTQYF.

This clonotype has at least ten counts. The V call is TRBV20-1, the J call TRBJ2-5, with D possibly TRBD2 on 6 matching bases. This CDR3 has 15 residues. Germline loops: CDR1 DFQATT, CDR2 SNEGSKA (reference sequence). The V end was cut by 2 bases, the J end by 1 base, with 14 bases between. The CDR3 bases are TGCAGTGCTAGACTTTCTACCGGGGGCCAAGAGACCCAGTACTTC. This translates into CSARLSTGGQETQYF.

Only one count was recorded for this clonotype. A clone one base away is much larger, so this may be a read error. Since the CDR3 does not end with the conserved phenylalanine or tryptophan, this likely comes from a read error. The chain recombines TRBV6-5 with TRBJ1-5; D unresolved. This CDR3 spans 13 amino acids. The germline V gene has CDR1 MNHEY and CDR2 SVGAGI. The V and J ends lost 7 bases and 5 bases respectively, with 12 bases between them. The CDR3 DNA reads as TGTGCCAGCATGGTAGGGAGGGATCAGCCCCAGCATTGT. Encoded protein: CASMVGRDQPQHC.

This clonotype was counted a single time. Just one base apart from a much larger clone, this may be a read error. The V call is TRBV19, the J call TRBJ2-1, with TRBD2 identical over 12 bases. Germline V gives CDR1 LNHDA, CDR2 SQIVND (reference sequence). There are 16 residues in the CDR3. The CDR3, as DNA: TGTGCCAGTACCGCGACTAGCGGGAGTTTTTACAATGAGCAGTCCTTC. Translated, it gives CASTATSGSFYNEQSF.

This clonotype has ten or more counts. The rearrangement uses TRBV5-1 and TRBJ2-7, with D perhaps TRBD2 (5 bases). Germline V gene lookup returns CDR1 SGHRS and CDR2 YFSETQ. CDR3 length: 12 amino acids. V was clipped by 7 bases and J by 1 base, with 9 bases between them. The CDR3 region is CASAGISYEQYF. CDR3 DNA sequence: TGCGCCAGCGCGGGTATTTCCTACGAGCAGTACTTC.

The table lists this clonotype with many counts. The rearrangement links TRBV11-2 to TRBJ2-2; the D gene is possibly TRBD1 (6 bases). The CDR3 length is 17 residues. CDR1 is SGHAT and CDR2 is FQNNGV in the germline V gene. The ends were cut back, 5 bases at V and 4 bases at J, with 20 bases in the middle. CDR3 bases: TGTGCCAGCAGCCCTCAACCGGGACAATCTATCACCGGGGAGCTGTTTTTT. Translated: CASSPQPGQSITGELFF.

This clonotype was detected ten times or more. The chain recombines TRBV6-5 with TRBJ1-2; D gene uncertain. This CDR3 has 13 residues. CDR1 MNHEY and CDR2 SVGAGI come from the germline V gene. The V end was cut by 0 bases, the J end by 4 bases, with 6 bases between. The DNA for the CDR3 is TGTGCCAGCAGTTACTCGGGCAGCTATGGCTACACCTTC. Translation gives CASSYSGSYGYTF.

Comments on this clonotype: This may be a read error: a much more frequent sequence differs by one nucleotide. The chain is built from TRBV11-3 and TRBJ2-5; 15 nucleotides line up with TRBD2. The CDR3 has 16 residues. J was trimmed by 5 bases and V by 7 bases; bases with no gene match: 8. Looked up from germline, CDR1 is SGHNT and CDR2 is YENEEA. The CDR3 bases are TGTGCCAGCAACTCAGGACTAGCGGGAGGGATGGAGACCCAGTACTTC. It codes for CASNSGLAGGMETQYF.

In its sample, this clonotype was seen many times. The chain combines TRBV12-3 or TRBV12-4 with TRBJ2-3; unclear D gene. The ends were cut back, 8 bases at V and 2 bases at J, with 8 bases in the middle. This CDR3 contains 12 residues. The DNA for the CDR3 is TGTGCCAGCTCCCCCGTCACAGATACGCAGTATTTT. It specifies CASSPVTDTQYF.